This T cell receptor (beta chain) was identified in a study of blood T cell repertoires in COVID-19. Study information: Nucleic acid was either cDNA or gDNA, and it came from T cells, B-cell-depleted T cells, or PBMCs.

The length of the CDR3 is 15 residues. Trimming cost V 2 bases and J 0 bases; bases outside gene matches: 3. The germline V gene encodes CDR1 SGDLS and CDR2 YYNGEE. Sequenced by immunoSEQ multiplex PCR; TCRdb stores in-frame clones only, minus some. The repertoire holds 200,000 to 250,000 clones, with 80% to 95% as singletons. The chain carries TRBV9 and TRBJ1-2, with 8 bases matching TRBD1. The TCR originated in a man in his sixties with COVID-19, enrolled during active disease. The sequencing sample was made of peripheral blood. The CDR3 DNA reads as TGTGCCAGCAGCGTTGGGACAGGAGCTAACTATGGCTACACCTTC. It is translated as CASSVGTGANYGYTF.